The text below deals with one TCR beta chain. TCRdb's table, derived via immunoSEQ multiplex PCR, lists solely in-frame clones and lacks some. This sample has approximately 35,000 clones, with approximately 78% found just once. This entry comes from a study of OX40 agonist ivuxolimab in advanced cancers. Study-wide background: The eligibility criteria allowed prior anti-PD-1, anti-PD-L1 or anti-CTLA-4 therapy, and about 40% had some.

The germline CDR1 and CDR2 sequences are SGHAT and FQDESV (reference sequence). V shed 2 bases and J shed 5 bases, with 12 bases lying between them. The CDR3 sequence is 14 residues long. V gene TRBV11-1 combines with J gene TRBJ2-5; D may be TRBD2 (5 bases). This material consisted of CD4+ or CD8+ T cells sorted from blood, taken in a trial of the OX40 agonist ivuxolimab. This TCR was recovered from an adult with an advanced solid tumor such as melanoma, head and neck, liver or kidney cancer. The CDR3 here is CASSLPQKRETQYF. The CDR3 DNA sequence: TGTGCCAGCAGCTTACCCCAGAAGCGGGAGACCCAGTACTTC. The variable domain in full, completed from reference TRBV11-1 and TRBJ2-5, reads EAEVAQSPRYKITEKSQAVAFWCDPISGHATLYWYRQILGQGPELLVQFQDESVVDDSQLPKDRFSAERLKGVDSTLKIQPAELGDSAMYLCASSLPQKRETQYFGPGTRLLVL.